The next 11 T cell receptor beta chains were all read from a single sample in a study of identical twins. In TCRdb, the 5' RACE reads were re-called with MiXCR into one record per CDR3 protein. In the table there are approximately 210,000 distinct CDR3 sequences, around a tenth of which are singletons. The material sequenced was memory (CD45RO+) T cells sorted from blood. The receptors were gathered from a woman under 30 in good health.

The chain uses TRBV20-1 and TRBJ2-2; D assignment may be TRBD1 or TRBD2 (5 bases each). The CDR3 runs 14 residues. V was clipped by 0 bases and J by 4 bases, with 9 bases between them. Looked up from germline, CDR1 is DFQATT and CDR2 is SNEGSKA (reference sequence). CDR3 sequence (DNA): TGCAGTGCTAGAGATAGGGGACCCACCGGGGAGCTGTTTTTT. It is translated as CSARDRGPTGELFF.

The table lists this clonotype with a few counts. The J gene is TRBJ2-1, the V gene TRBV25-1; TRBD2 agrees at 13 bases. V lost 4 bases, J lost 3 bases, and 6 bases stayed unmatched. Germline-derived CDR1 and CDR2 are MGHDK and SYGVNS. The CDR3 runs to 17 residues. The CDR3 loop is CASSGRLAGGIYNEQFF. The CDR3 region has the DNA TGTGCCAGCAGTGGGAGACTAGCGGGAGGTATCTACAATGAGCAGTTCTTC.

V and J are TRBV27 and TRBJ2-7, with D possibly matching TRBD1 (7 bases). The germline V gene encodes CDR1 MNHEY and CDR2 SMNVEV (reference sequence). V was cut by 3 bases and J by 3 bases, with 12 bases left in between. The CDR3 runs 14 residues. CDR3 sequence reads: CASSFQGGDYEQYF. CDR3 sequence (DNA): TGTGCCAGCAGTTTCCAGGGGGGAGACTACGAGCAGTACTTC.

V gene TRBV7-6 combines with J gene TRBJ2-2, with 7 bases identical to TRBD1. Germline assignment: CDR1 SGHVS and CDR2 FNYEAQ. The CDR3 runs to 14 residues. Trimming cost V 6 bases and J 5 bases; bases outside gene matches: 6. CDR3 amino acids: CASRPTGYTGELFF. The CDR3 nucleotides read TGTGCCAGCAGACCGACAGGGTATACCGGGGAGCTGTTTTTT.

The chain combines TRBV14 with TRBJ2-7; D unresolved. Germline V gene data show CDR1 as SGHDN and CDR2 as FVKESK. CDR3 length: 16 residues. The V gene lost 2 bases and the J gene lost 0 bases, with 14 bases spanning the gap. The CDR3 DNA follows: TGTGCCAGCAGCCAATACGAGACCCTTAGCTCCTACGAGCAGTACTTC. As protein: CASSQYETLSSYEQYF.

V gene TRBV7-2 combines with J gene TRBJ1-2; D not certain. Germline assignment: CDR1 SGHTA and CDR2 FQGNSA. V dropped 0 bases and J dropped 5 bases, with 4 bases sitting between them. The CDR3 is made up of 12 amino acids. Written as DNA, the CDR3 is TGTGCCAGCAGCTTAGCGGAATATGGCTACACCTTC. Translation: CASSLAEYGYTF.

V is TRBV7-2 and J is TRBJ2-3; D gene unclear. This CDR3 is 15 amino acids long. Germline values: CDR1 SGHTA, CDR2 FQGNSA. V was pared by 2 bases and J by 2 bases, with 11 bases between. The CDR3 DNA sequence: TGTGCCAGCAGCTTAAAAGCAGCAACCACAGATACGCAGTATTTT. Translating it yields CASSLKAATTDTQYF.

The CDR3 spells CSARGGKGRYNLQFF. For the CDR3, the DNA is TGCAGTGCTAGAGGTGGCAAGGGGCGCTACAATCTGCAGTTCTTC. The V and J genes are TRBV20-1 and TRBJ2-1; tentative D call: TRBD1 (5 bases). V lost 1 base and J 12 bases, leaving 22 bases between the germline ends. Germline lookup yields CDR1 DFQATT and CDR2 SNEGSKA (reference sequence). This CDR3 is built from 15 residues.

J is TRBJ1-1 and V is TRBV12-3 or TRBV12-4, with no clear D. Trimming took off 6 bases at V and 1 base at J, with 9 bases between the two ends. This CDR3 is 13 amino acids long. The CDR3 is CASRLMTNTEAFF. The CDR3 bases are TGTGCCAGCAGACTAATGACGAACACTGAAGCTTTCTTT.

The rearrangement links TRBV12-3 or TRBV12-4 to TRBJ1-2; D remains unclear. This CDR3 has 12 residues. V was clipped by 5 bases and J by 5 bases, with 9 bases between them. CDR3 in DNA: TGTGCCAGCAGTCTAACAGTTTATGGCTACACCTTC. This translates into CASSLTVYGYTF.

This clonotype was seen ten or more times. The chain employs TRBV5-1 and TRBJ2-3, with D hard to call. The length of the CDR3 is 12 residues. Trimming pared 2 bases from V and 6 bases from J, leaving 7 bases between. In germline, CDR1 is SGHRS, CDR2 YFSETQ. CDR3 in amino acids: CASSFLTDTQYF. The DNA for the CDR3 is TGCGCCAGCAGCTTTTTGACGGATACGCAGTATTTT.